Sequencing of this T cell receptor beta chain was carried out in a study of T cells after yellow fever vaccination. Whole-study results and caveats: It was the secondary response that reached its peak faster, day 5 versus 15, but it was weaker. Abundant clonotypes from the bulk population could have been carried over as contaminants into FACS-sorted repertoires.

The table lists this clonotype with a few counts. Its cognate antigen is unknown. CDR3 length: 15 amino acids. V dropped 3 bases and J dropped 6; count of bases not matched to a gene: 10. Germline loops: CDR1 KGHSH, CDR2 LQKENI. TCRdb re-derived calls from the 5' RACE reads in MiXCR, one entry per CDR3 protein. The repertoire has hundreds of thousands of distinct CDR3 sequences, 13% of them found once; the top ten carry more than 12%. Material: PBMCs, obtained on the day of the yellow fever booster vaccination. The clonotype originates from a young man who received the YFV17D yellow fever vaccine. This chain joins TRBV18 and TRBJ2-7; 8 bases are shared with TRBD1. CDR3 sequence reads: CASSPLDRGSLEQYF. The DNA for the CDR3 is TGTGCCAGCTCACCGCTTGACAGGGGCTCCCTCGAGCAGTACTTC.